Listed below are T cell receptor beta chains from one sample, sequenced in a study of T-cell memory formation after mild COVID-19. Each CDR3 protein gets one entry after TCRdb re-called the 5' RACE reads with MiXCR. This table has about 110,000 distinct CDR3 sequences, 9.5% to 15% appearing once. Sequencing was done on a sample of PBMCs or a T cell subset sorted from them (not recorded which). These receptors were taken from an adult woman who had mild COVID-19 (a few samples of this study predate the infection). Cell type and time point are not known. Each CDR3 is given with its conserved first and last residue. D genes are given only for firm matches. Where a row states a size, it is once, few, many or the class of an expanded clone; other rows omit it.

clone_size j_call d_call v_call cdr3_nt cdr3_aa
NA TRBJ2-2 NA TRBV6-2/TRBV6-3 TGTGCCAGCACGGATCTTTACTACTCGAACACCGGGGAGCTGTTTTTT CASTDLYYSNTGELFF
few TRBJ2-4 NA TRBV27 TGTGCCAGCAGCATAGGGACCAAAAACATTCAGTACTTC CASSIGTKNIQYF
many TRBJ2-3 NA TRBV5-4 TGTGCCAGCAGCTTGGGGGCTTCCGGGATAGATACGCAGTATTTT CASSLGASGIDTQYF
few TRBJ2-1 NA TRBV7-9 TGTGCCAGCAGCTACATAGGGGATGAGCAGTTCTTC CASSYIGDEQFF
few TRBJ2-5 TRBD2 TRBV6-2/TRBV6-3 TGTGCCAGCAGCCCGGGGACTAGCCAGTACTTC CASSPGTSQYF
NA TRBJ2-2 NA TRBV29-1 TGCAGCGTCCTGCCTAACACCGGGGAGCTGTTTTTT CSVLPNTGELFF
few TRBJ2-7 TRBD2 TRBV4-2 TGTGCCAGCAGCCAAGAACTAGCGGGCCACAATTACGAGCAGTACTTC CASSQELAGHNYEQYF
NA TRBJ2-7 NA TRBV5-4 TGTGCCAGCAGCTTTCGACTCGAATCACTAGGGTACGAGCAGTACTTC CASSFRLESLGYEQYF
NA TRBJ2-3 NA TRBV7-9 TGTGCCAGCAGAGTACAGGGAGGGAGCACAGATACGCAGTATTTT CASRVQGGSTDTQYF
NA TRBJ2-3 NA TRBV5-1 TGCGCCAGCAGCTTGGAGGTGACCAGGACGTCAGATACGCAGTATTTT CASSLEVTRTSDTQYF
NA TRBJ2-1 NA TRBV7-6 TGTGCCAGCAGCTTAGGAGGGGGGAACTACAATGAGCAGTTCTTC CASSLGGGNYNEQFF
few TRBJ2-7 TRBD2 TRBV20-1 TGCAGTGCTAGAGACCAGGCTAGCGGGAGGCACCCCTACGAGCAGTACTTC CSARDQASGRHPYEQYF
few TRBJ1-1 NA TRBV11-1 TGTGCCAGCAGCTTACGGAACACTGAAGCTTTCTTT CASSLRNTEAFF
few TRBJ2-7 NA TRBV7-8 TGTGCCAGCAGAATGGGGTACGAGCAGTACTTC CASRMGYEQYF
few TRBJ2-7 NA TRBV5-4 TGTGCCAGCAGCTTGGAGGAGACTACCCCCTACGAGCAGTACTTC CASSLEETTPYEQYF
few TRBJ2-7 TRBD2 TRBV6-2/TRBV6-3 TGTGCCAGCAGTTCCGGGACTAGATTGGACTTC CASSSGTRLDF
NA TRBJ1-6 NA TRBV5-6 TGTGCCAGCAGCGGTGATTCCGGGGTGAAATTACCCCTCCACTTT CASSGDSGVKLPLHF
NA TRBJ2-3 NA TRBV5-1 TGCGCCACCTCACTCGATCCGGCAGATACGCAGTATTTT CATSLDPADTQYF
NA TRBJ2-5 NA TRBV20-1 TGCAGTGCTAGAGGGGTAGTAAGACAAGAGACCCAGTACTTC CSARGVVRQETQYF
NA TRBJ1-4 NA TRBV20-1 TGCAGTGCTAGCCAGAGGGACCGAACCGCAACTAATGAAAAACTGTTTTTT CSASQRDRTATNEKLFF
few TRBJ1-1 NA TRBV5-1 TGCGCCAGCAGCCCGGAGGGGGTGAACACTGAAGCTTTCTTT CASSPEGVNTEAFF
NA TRBJ2-1 NA TRBV11-2 TGTGCCAGCAGCGCATCGCGGGGCTGGAATGAGCAGTTCTTC CASSASRGWNEQFF
few TRBJ2-7 TRBD2 TRBV27 TGTGCCAGCAGTCTAGGCGGGAGCGCCTACGAGCAGTACTTC CASSLGGSAYEQYF
NA TRBJ2-2 TRBD2 TRBV7-9 TGTGCCAGCAGCATGGGACTACCCAACACCGGGGAGCTGTTTTTT CASSMGLPNTGELFF
few TRBJ1-2 NA TRBV18 TGTGCCAGCTCAGCCCCAGGGGACGCCGGCTACACCTTC CASSAPGDAGYTF
NA TRBJ1-5 NA TRBV24-1 TGTGCCACCAGTGAAACAGAGCGGAGCGATCAGCCCCAGCATTTT CATSETERSDQPQHF
few TRBJ2-3 NA TRBV11-2 TGTGCCAGCAGCTTATTTGGGGACGGGGTAGATACGCAGTATTTT CASSLFGDGVDTQYF
few TRBJ1-2 NA TRBV19 TGTGCCAGTAGCGTCGGGGGTTCCCACTATGGCTACACCTTC CASSVGGSHYGYTF
NA TRBJ2-7 TRBD1 TRBV29-1 TGCAGCGTTGAGTTGACAGGGCTTGGAGACGAGCAGTACTTC CSVELTGLGDEQYF
NA TRBJ2-1 TRBD1 TRBV29-1 TGCAGCGCTTATGGCCGGTTGGGGGACATTACAGGGGAATTTATTGAGCAGTTCTTC CSAYGRLGDITGEFIEQFF
few TRBJ2-1 NA TRBV29-1 TGCAGCGTTGATGGTGGGAGGAGCAACCAGCAGTTCTTC CSVDGGRSNQQFF
NA TRBJ2-7 NA TRBV2 TGTGCCAGCAGTGAAGGGGCAGGGCGCGCCTACGAGCAGTACTTC CASSEGAGRAYEQYF
few TRBJ2-7 NA TRBV5-6 TGTGCCAGCAGCTTGGGCGGATCTGACTACGAGCAGTACTTC CASSLGGSDYEQYF
NA TRBJ2-5 NA TRBV30 TGTGCCTGGAGTGTACGAACTAGACTGGGTGGTGGAGAGACCCAGTACTTC CAWSVRTRLGGGETQYF
NA TRBJ2-1 NA TRBV6-4 TGTGCCAGCAGTGACAGGGTTAGATGGGACAATGAGCAGTTCTTC CASSDRVRWDNEQFF
NA TRBJ2-1 NA TRBV7-3 TGTGCCAGCAGTCAAGTAGGTAATGAGCAGTTCTTC CASSQVGNEQFF
NA TRBJ2-3 NA TRBV4-2 TGTGCCAGCAGCCAAGAGGGTGGGGGCAGCACAGATACGCAGTATTTT CASSQEGGGSTDTQYF
NA TRBJ2-5 NA TRBV12-3/TRBV12-4 TGTGCCAGCAGCCCTCGGGAGTACCAAGAGACCCAGTACTTC CASSPREYQETQYF
few TRBJ2-5 NA TRBV5-1 TGCGCCAGCAGCTTTGGCGTAGCGAGCCAAGAGACCCAGTACTTC CASSFGVASQETQYF
NA TRBJ1-2 NA TRBV12-3/TRBV12-4 TGTGCCAGCGCCCAGACAGCAATTCGCTATGGCTACACCTTC CASAQTAIRYGYTF
few TRBJ2-7 TRBD1 TRBV24-1 TGTGCCACCAGTGACGGACAGGGTAACTACGAGCAGTACTTC CATSDGQGNYEQYF
NA TRBJ2-2 TRBD2 TRBV24-1 TGTGCCACCAGTGACTTACCTGGGGGAGCGGGAGAACCCGGGGAGCTGTTTTTT CATSDLPGGAGEPGELFF
many TRBJ2-5 NA TRBV9 TGTGCCAGCGCCACCGGACAGCAAGAGACCCAGTACTTC CASATGQQETQYF
NA TRBJ2-7 NA TRBV10-3 TGTGCCATCAGTGGACACTTATACGAGCAGTACTTC CAISGHLYEQYF
few TRBJ2-7 TRBD2 TRBV7-9 TGTGCCAGCAGCCCCAGGGCTAGCGGGAGGGCCCAATCCTACGAGCAGTACTTC CASSPRASGRAQSYEQYF
NA TRBJ2-2 TRBD1 TRBV7-9 TGTGCCAGCAGCTTAGCCGGACAGGGGGCCTCCCTTTGGAACACCGGGGAGCTGTTTTTT CASSLAGQGASLWNTGELFF
many TRBJ2-1 NA TRBV6-5 TGTGCCAGCAGCCAAAATGTCGGCTCCTACAATGAGCAGTTCTTC CASSQNVGSYNEQFF
few TRBJ2-3 NA TRBV12-3/TRBV12-4 TGTGCCAGCAGTTTTTGGGGTGGGCCAGAGCGCACAGATACGCAGTATTTT CASSFWGGPERTDTQYF
few TRBJ2-1 TRBD2 TRBV6-5 TGTGCCAGCTCGGCCCTAGCGGGGCCGTACAATGAGCAGTTCTTC CASSALAGPYNEQFF
NA TRBJ2-7 TRBD2 TRBV29-1 TGCAGCGTTGAATCGGGGGGGATGTACGAGCAGTACTTC CSVESGGMYEQYF
NA TRBJ2-7 TRBD1 TRBV5-1 TGCGCCAGCAGCGTGACAGGGGAAGGGGAGCAGTACTTC CASSVTGEGEQYF
NA TRBJ2-7 TRBD1 TRBV11-2 TGTGCCAGCAGCGCGGGACAGGGCCTCTACGAGCAGTACTTC CASSAGQGLYEQYF
NA TRBJ2-3 TRBD2 TRBV5-6 TGTGCCAGCAGCTCCCGTTTTGGTGGCGGGGGTCACAATACGCAGTATTTT CASSSRFGGGGHNTQYF
few TRBJ2-7 NA TRBV21-1 TGTGCCAGCAGCAAAGGGCAGGGTCTAAGCTCCTACGAGCAGTACTTC CASSKGQGLSSYEQYF
NA TRBJ2-5 NA TRBV11-3 TGTGCCAGCAGCCCAAAAGAGGGATTGGAGGTGGAGACCCAGTACTTC CASSPKEGLEVETQYF